One sample yielded the 28 T cell receptor beta chains listed below, sequenced in a study of naive and memory T cell subsets. As for treatment: skin biopsy from PPD injection site in Mantoux-positive individual. A UMI-containing oligonucleotide was joined by 3' ligation to the TCR cDNA template. Four PCR rounds used nested alpha and beta constant region primers plus the SP2 primer. TCRdb used MiXCR to reprocess the UMI-ligation and nested PCR reads, holding one entry per CDR3 protein. Of around 13,000 distinct CDR3 sequences in the sample, roughly 5.2% were seen once. The starting material was skin, obtained from a tuberculin skin test site. Receptor source: an adult in good health.

This clonotype was counted many times. This chain links TRBV12-3 or TRBV12-4 with TRBJ1-5, with a weak D call TRBD1 (5 bases). The ends were cut back, 6 bases at V and 6 bases at J, with 9 bases in the middle. The CDR3 is made up of 12 amino acids. The CDR3 DNA sequence: TGTGCCAGCAGCCAGGGCGGTCAGCCCCAGCATTTT. Translated: CASSQGGQPQHF.

The genes are TRBV7-9 and TRBJ1-6; 7 positions agree with TRBD1. V shed 4 bases and J 2 bases; nucleotides not matched to a gene: 8. The germline V gene has CDR1 SEHNR and CDR2 FQNEAQ (reference sequence). The CDR3 totals 17 residues. This CDR3 reads CASSSPTGTAYNSPLHF. In DNA, the CDR3 is TGTGCCAGCAGCTCCCCCACGGGGACAGCCTATAATTCACCCCTCCACTTT. The whole variable domain, remainder taken from reference TRBV7-9 and TRBJ1-6, is DTGVSQNPRHKITKRGQNVTFRCDPISEHNRLYWYRQTLGQGPEFLTYFQNEAQLEKSRLLSDRFSAERPKGSFSTLEIQRTEQGDSAMYLCASSSPTGTAYNSPLHFGNGTRLTVT.

This clonotype was seen many times. The rearrangement joins TRBV5-1 to TRBJ2-7; D may correspond to TRBD1 or TRBD2 (6 bases each). Germline CDR1 is SGHRS and CDR2 is YFSETQ. Trimming removed 5 bases at V and 0 bases at J, with 15 bases between. CDR3 size: 15 residues. The CDR3 nucleotides read TGCGCCAGCAGACAGGGTCGGGGGTACTCCTACGAGCAGTACTTC. Protein sequence: CASRQGRGYSYEQYF.

This clonotype was observed a few times. The chain combines TRBV20-1 with TRBJ1-6; a possible D gene is TRBD1 (5 bases). Germline CDR1 reads DFQATT; CDR2 reads SNEGSKA (reference sequence). Trimming removed 3 bases from V and 8 bases from J, with 14 bases in between. The CDR3 has 14 residues. This CDR3 reads CSARQGVGDSPLHF. The CDR3 bases are TGCAGTGCTAGGCAGGGAGTGGGAGATTCACCCCTCCACTTT.

The sample holds many counts of this clonotype. The V gene is TRBV20-1, the J gene TRBJ1-1; the D gene is possibly TRBD1 (5 bases). Germline CDR1 and CDR2: DFQATT and SNEGSKA (reference sequence). This CDR3 is 14 amino acids long. V was shortened by 0 bases and J by 1 base, with 9 bases between the two germline ends. Written as DNA, the CDR3 is TGCAGTGCTAGAGAATGGGGGGGGAACACTGAAGCTTTCTTT. Translating gives CSAREWGGNTEAFF.

This clonotype was observed at least ten times. J is TRBJ1-5 and V is TRBV2; 10 bases align to TRBD1. Germline CDR1 is SNHLY and CDR2 is FYNNEI. The CDR3 is 16 residues long. Trimming removed 1 base from V and 4 bases from J; junction bases left unmatched: 4. In DNA, the CDR3 is TGTGCCAGCAGTGAAGGACGGGACAGGGGAAATCAGCCCCAGCATTTT. It is translated as CASSEGRDRGNQPQHF.

By share of the sample, this clonotype is medium-sized (0.01 to 0.1%). V is TRBV5-6 and J is TRBJ2-1; D remains unclear. CDR1 and CDR2 from the germline V gene are SGHDT and YYEEEE. The CDR3 totals 15 residues. The ends were cut back, 4 bases at V and 0 bases at J, with 11 bases in the middle. CDR3 sequence (DNA): TGTGCCAGCAGCCTAGGTCCGAGCTCCTACAATGAGCAGTTCTTC. It yields the protein CASSLGPSSYNEQFF.

This clonotype has at least ten counts. V usage is TRBV2 and J usage is TRBJ1-4; weak D call: TRBD1 (6 bases). With 7 bases removed from V and 8 bases from J, the gap between germline ends came to 14 bases. The length of the CDR3 is 13 residues. Germline V gene data show CDR1 as SNHLY and CDR2 as FYNNEI. CDR3 sequence: CASIRGNGEKLFF. The CDR3 coding sequence is TGTGCCAGCATCAGGGGTAATGGAGAAAAACTGTTTTTT.

This clonotype was picked up many times. This chain links TRBV4-3 with TRBJ1-1; D gene unclear. Germline V gene data show CDR1 as LGHNA and CDR2 as YSLEER. This CDR3 contains 14 residues. The ends were cut back, 0 bases at V and 0 bases at J, with 5 bases in the middle. The DNA for the CDR3 is TGCGCCAGCAGCCAAGACATGATGAACACTGAAGCTTTCTTT. Protein sequence: CASSQDMMNTEAFF.

This clonotype has a count of ten or more. The chain is built from TRBV30 and TRBJ2-1; D is perhaps TRBD1 (6 bases). V lost 1 base, J lost 9 bases, and 13 bases lay in between. The CDR3 totals 13 residues. In germline, CDR1 is GTSNPN, CDR2 SVGIG (reference sequence). CDR3 DNA: TGTGCCTGGAGTGGCGTCAGGGGCTTTGAGCAGTTCTTC. Protein: CAWSGVRGFEQFF.

This clonotype is medium-sized within its sample. This chain connects TRBV12-3 or TRBV12-4 to TRBJ2-2, with D unclear. CDR3 length: 15 amino acids. Trimming took 3 bases from V and 5 from J, leaving 13 bases between them. The CDR3 coding sequence is TGTGCCAGCAGTTTGAATTATAGGTATACCGGGGAGCTGTTTTTT. Residues: CASSLNYRYTGELFF.

This clonotype has only a few counts. This chain connects TRBV3-1 to TRBJ2-2; no reliable D call. The V and J ends lost 0 bases and 4 bases respectively, with 6 bases between them. Germline V gene data show CDR1 as LGHDT and CDR2 as YNNKEL (reference sequence). The CDR3 has 14 amino acids. This chain's CDR3 is CASSQEGCTGELFF. CDR3 bases: TGTGCCAGCAGCCAAGAAGGGTGCACCGGGGAGCTGTTTTTT.

This clonotype occurred a few times. The chain joins TRBV14 to TRBJ2-2, with TRBD1 as a possible D gene (5 bases). V was trimmed by 4 bases and J by 4 bases, leaving 7 bases between them. Germline CDR1 and CDR2: SGHDN and FVKESK. This CDR3 is built from 13 residues. CDR3 DNA sequence: TGTGCCAGCAGCCGACAGATCACCGGGGAGCTGTTTTTT. Translation: CASSRQITGELFF.

Ten or more counts support this clonotype. The chain recombines TRBV7-3 with TRBJ2-3; D gene ambiguous. In germline, CDR1 is SGHTA, CDR2 FQGTGA. There are 14 residues in the CDR3. Trimming left V 0 bases short and J 0 bases short, with 4 bases between. CDR3 amino acids: CASSLTQSTDTQYF. CDR3 nucleotide sequence: TGTGCCAGCAGCTTAACTCAGAGCACAGATACGCAGTATTTT.

In this sample, this clonotype turned up many times. The chain combines TRBV18 with TRBJ1-1, with D uncertain. Germline V gene sequence: CDR1 KGHSH, CDR2 LQKENI. Between the trimmed V and J ends, which lost 4 bases and 0 bases, there was a span of 6 bases. The CDR3 is made up of 13 amino acids. CDR3 nucleotide sequence: TGTGCCAGCTCACTAACGGTGAACACTGAAGCTTTCTTT. Protein: CASSLTVNTEAFF.

This clonotype was seen at least ten times. The J gene is TRBJ1-2, the V gene TRBV28; TRBD1 matches at 7 bases. V was pared by 7 bases and J by 2 bases, with 7 bases of the junction left unmatched. The CDR3 consists of 14 residues. Germline CDR1 MDHEN, CDR2 SYDVKM. In nucleotides, the CDR3 is TGTGCCAGCATCCCGACAGGGATAAACTATGGCTACACCTTC. Its protein is CASIPTGINYGYTF.

A word on this clonotype: One base away lies a much larger clone, so this may be a sequencing read error. J is TRBJ2-3 and V is TRBV5-1; D is undetermined. The CDR3 covers 13 residues. The germline V gene encodes CDR1 SGHRS and CDR2 YFSETQ. Trimming shortened V by 3 bases and J by 4 bases, and 9 bases separated the two germline ends. Here the CDR3 DNA reads TGCGCCAGCAGCTGCGCCGACGCAGATACGCAGTATTTT. Its translation: CASSCADADTQYF.

By its share, this clonotype is medium-sized. The chain employs TRBV7-2 and TRBJ2-6; D not resolved. Germline V gene data show CDR1 as SGHTA and CDR2 as FQGNSA. The V and J ends lost 5 bases and 2 bases respectively, with 13 bases between them. CDR3 length: 16 residues. The CDR3 here is CASSLEPGAGANVLTF. DNA of the CDR3: TGTGCCAGCAGCCTAGAGCCAGGTGCTGGGGCCAACGTCCTGACTTTC.

This clonotype is labeled as medium-sized. The rearrangement links TRBV3-1 to TRBJ1-2; D uncertain. Between the trimmed V and J ends, which lost 0 bases and 4 bases, there was a span of 9 bases. Germline values: CDR1 LGHDT, CDR2 YNNKEL (reference sequence). The CDR3 has 14 amino acids. The CDR3 loop is CASSQDRHSYGYTF. CDR3 bases: TGTGCCAGCAGCCAAGATCGTCACTCCTATGGCTACACCTTC.

This clonotype was seen a handful of times. This may arise from a read error, as a much more abundant clone is one base away. The rearrangement links TRBV6-5 to TRBJ1-2; TRBD1 matches 7 bases. Germline values: CDR1 MNHEY, CDR2 SVGAGI. This CDR3 region has 12 residues. CDR3 nucleotides: TGTGCCAGCAGGGAGACAGGGTTTGGCGACACCTTC. Translating gives CASRETGFGDTF.

The rearrangement links TRBV7-3 to TRBJ1-1; unclear D gene. Looked up from germline, CDR1 is SGHTA and CDR2 is FQGTGA. The CDR3 consists of 16 residues. V was pared by 2 bases and J by 7 bases, with 20 bases between. CDR3 sequence reads: CASSLLPPPGASEAFF. The CDR3 DNA reads TGTGCCAGCAGCTTACTTCCACCTCCGGGAGCGAGTGAAGCTTTCTTT.

By sample fraction, this clonotype is medium-sized. The rearrangement uses TRBV9 and TRBJ2-7, with D possibly being TRBD2 (6 bases). CDR1 and CDR2 from the germline V gene are SGDLS and YYNGEE. This CDR3 has 13 amino acids. V lost 4 bases to trimming and J lost 3 bases, with 11 bases between them. The DNA for the CDR3 is TGTGCCAGCAGCCCCGGGGGTAACTACGAGCAGTACTTC. Translating it yields CASSPGGNYEQYF.

This clonotype was recorded a few times. A clone one base away is much larger, so this may be a read error. V is TRBV20-1 and J is TRBJ2-5; 8 bases align to TRBD2. CDR3 size: 16 residues. Germline CDR1 is DFQATT and CDR2 is SNEGSKA (reference sequence). Trimming took 1 base from V and 2 from J; bases not matched to a gene: 9. The CDR3 protein is CSARVASGGRQETQYF. The CDR3 bases are TGCAGTGCTAGAGTGGCCAGCGGGGGCCGTCAAGAGACCCAGTACTTC.

This clonotype was recorded at least ten times. The V and J genes are TRBV7-9 and TRBJ2-5; D might be TRBD2 (8 bases). The CDR3 length is 16 residues. Germline V gene sequence: CDR1 SEHNR, CDR2 FQNEAQ (reference sequence). V lost 4 bases and J 2 bases, leaving 17 bases between the germline ends. The CDR3 region is CASSSNSGTVQETQYF. The DNA for the CDR3 is TGTGCCAGCAGCTCTAATAGCGGGACAGTTCAAGAGACCCAGTACTTC.

By sample share, this clonotype is large. This chain links TRBV7-2 with TRBJ2-1; no firm D call. Trimming removed 10 bases from V and 3 bases from J, with 13 bases in between. The CDR3 is 13 amino acids. Germline V gene sequence: CDR1 SGHTA, CDR2 FQGNSA. The CDR3 region is CANGPKGYNEQFF. The CDR3 DNA reads TGTGCCAACGGGCCTAAGGGCTACAATGAGCAGTTCTTC. Together with reference TRBV7-2 and TRBJ2-1, the CDR3 gives the full variable domain: GAGVSQSPSNKVTEKGKDVELRCDPISGHTALYWYRQSLGQGLEFLIYFQGNSAPDKSGLPSDRFSAERTGGSVSTLTIQRTQQEDSAVYLCANGPKGYNEQFFGPGTRLTVL.

In this sample, this clonotype turned up many times. The rearrangement joins TRBV27 to TRBJ2-1; D tentatively fits TRBD1 or TRBD2 (6 bases each). CDR3 length equals 18 residues. V gave up 2 bases and J gave up 6 bases, with 23 bases separating them. The germline CDR1 and CDR2 sequences are MNHEY and SMNVEV (reference sequence). CDR3 in amino acids: CASSLMGARRGVSNEQFF. Here the CDR3 DNA reads TGTGCCAGCAGTTTAATGGGGGCGAGGAGGGGGGTTAGCAATGAGCAGTTCTTC.

This clonotype was detected ten times or more. The rearrangement joins TRBV11-2 to TRBJ2-7; D may match TRBD1 or TRBD2 (5 bases each). The CDR3 runs 15 residues. Germline values: CDR1 SGHAT, CDR2 FQNNGV. With 1 base removed from V and 2 bases from J, the gap between germline ends came to 12 bases. The CDR3 nucleotides read TGTGCCAGCAGCTTAGCGGGGCCCTTTGCCTACGAGCAGTACTTC. This sequence encodes CASSLAGPFAYEQYF.

This clonotype was counted at least ten times. V and J are TRBV28 and TRBJ1-5; TRBD1 is a possible D gene (6 bases). The germline V gene encodes CDR1 MDHEN and CDR2 SYDVKM. This CDR3 is built from 18 residues. The V and J ends lost 6 bases and 5 bases respectively, with 26 bases between them. CDR3 DNA: TGTGCCAGCAGGGGGGGACCGGGGGGCCCTCTCGCGCATCAGCCCCAGCATTTT. Protein sequence: CASRGGPGGPLAHQPQHF.